This T cell receptor beta chain was documented in a study of vaccination effects on CD4 cells after COVID-19. J gave up 9 bases and V 0 bases, and 7 bases lay outside the gene matches. Germline CDR1 and CDR2: SGHTA and FQGTGA. The CDR3 consists of 15 residues. Antigen-specific CD4+ T cells were expanded with viral peptide pools in the ViraFEST assay before sequencing. Once cultured for around 11 days, the cells underwent separation to obtain CD4+ T cells. Between March and December 2020, the person had a SARS-CoV-2 infection that PCR confirmed. Each culture had half its medium swapped for IL-2 medium on days 3 and 7. Study-level results: Post-vaccine spike-reactive clones in convalescents were mainly new vaccine-induced clones.

The protocol was immunoSEQ multiplex PCR, while the TCRdb copy is restricted to in-frame clones and leaves out a portion. The sample lists about 40,000 clones; roughly 73% were seen once. As regards this clone: Its antigen is not known.

Sample: CD4+ T cells from PBMCs cultured with a peptide pool, taken before COVID-19 vaccination. This TCR was sampled from a human donor who had a prior SARS-CoV-2 infection. The V and J genes are TRBV7-3 and TRBJ2-2, with 7 bases fitting TRBD1. CDR3 sequence (DNA): TGTGCCAGCAGCTTAACGTCGGGGACAGACAGGGAGCTGTTTTTT. This translates into CASSLTSGTDRELFF.